This is a list of T cell receptor beta chains from one sample in a study of cytomegalovirus exposure and HLA in healthy donors. Measured with immunoSEQ multiplex PCR; TCRdb has only the in-frame clones, and not every one. The data contain 65,000 to 70,000 clones, less than 75% of them singletons. Sequences were obtained from PBMCs. All receptors come from a woman in her thirties in good health and CMV-seronegative. Each CDR3 is given with its conserved first and last residue. D genes are given only for firm matches. Part of the rows lack a size; the others show once, few, many or a class for expanded clones.

>NA|TRBD2|TRBJ2-5|TRBV9
TGTGCCAGCAGCCCTTCTGGGGGGGCTAGCGGGGGGTATAAAGAGACCCAGTACTTC
CASSPSGGASGGYKETQYF
>NA|TRBD1|TRBJ1-6|TRBV7-9
TGTGCCAGCAGCGGACAGGGCCAAAATTCACCCCTCCACTTT
CASSGQGQNSPLHF
>few|NA|TRBJ2-7|TRBV6-1
TGTGCCAGCCTAATCCGAGACAGCGAGCAGTACTTC
CASLIRDSEQYF
>NA|TRBD2|TRBJ2-2|TRBV7-6
TGTGCCAGCAGCTTGGAGACTAGCGGCGGCACCGGGGAGCTGTTTTTT
CASSLETSGGTGELFF
>NA|NA|TRBJ1-1|TRBV5-1
TGCGCCAGCAGCTTGGATTCCATGGCGAACACTGAAGCTTTCTTT
CASSLDSMANTEAFF
>few|NA|TRBJ1-1|TRBV7-9
TGTGCCAGCAGCTTATCCCTAGAGGGTGAAGCTTTCTTT
CASSLSLEGEAFF
>NA|NA|TRBJ1-6|TRBV4-2
TGTGCCAGCAGCCGCAGGGATGCTTCGAATTCACCCCTCCACTTT
CASSRRDASNSPLHF
>NA|TRBD1|TRBJ1-1|TRBV28
TGTGCCAGCAGGGAAGGGACAGACGCCACTGAAGCTTTCTTT
CASREGTDATEAFF
>NA|TRBD1|TRBJ1-1|TRBV19
TGTGCCAGTACCCGGACAGGTACGAACACTGAAGCTTTCTTT
CASTRTGTNTEAFF
>NA|TRBD1|TRBJ1-2|TRBV19
TGTGCCAGTAGTATAATGACAGGGGGCGATGGCTACACCTTC
CASSIMTGGDGYTF
>NA|TRBD1|TRBJ1-4|TRBV29-1
TGCAGCGTTGCCGGACAGGATAATGAAAAACTGTTTTTT
CSVAGQDNEKLFF
>few|NA|TRBJ1-5|TRBV30
TGTGCCTGGAGCCCCGGGGGTAGTGGTTATCAGCCCCAGCATTTT
CAWSPGGSGYQPQHF
>NA|NA|TRBJ1-2|TRBV7-2
TGTGCCAGCAGCTTTGGTGGCAGTTCCTATGGCTACACCTTC
CASSFGGSSYGYTF
>once|TRBD1|TRBJ1-2|TRBV10-3
TGTGCCATCAGCCGGGACAGGGACTACAGTGGCTACACCTTC
CAISRDRDYSGYTF
>NA|NA|TRBJ1-1|TRBV7-2
TGTGCCAGCAGCTTAGTATACACTGAAGCTTTCTTT
CASSLVYTEAFF
>NA|NA|TRBJ2-7|TRBV2
TGTGCCAGCAGAGGGACTTACTACGAGCAGTACTTC
CASRGTYYEQYF
>NA|TRBD1|TRBJ1-5|TRBV4-2
TGTGCCAGCAGCCAAGACGGCAAGGGGGCTCAGCCCCAGCATTTT
CASSQDGKGAQPQHF
>NA|TRBD2|TRBJ2-1|TRBV15
TGTGCCACCAGCAGGGTTGGACTAGCCCAAGATGAGCAGTTCTTC
CATSRVGLAQDEQFF
>few|NA|TRBJ1-2|TRBV28
TGTGCCAGCAGCCTATTTATTAACTATGGCTACACCTTC
CASSLFINYGYTF
>NA|TRBD1|TRBJ2-2|TRBV7-7
TGTGCCAGCAGCTCAGGGGGCTCGGGCACCGGGGAGCTGTTTTTT
CASSSGGSGTGELFF
>NA|NA|TRBJ2-7|TRBV2
TGTGCCAGCAGTCGGACTAACTACGAGCAGTACTTC
CASSRTNYEQYF
>NA|NA|TRBJ1-5|TRBV2
TGTGCCAGCAGTGACGGGGGAGGGGAGAATCAGCCCCAGCATTTT
CASSDGGGENQPQHF
>few|NA|TRBJ1-5|TRBV2
TGTGCCAGCGCCTTCTCTAGGGGCGGTAATCAGCCCCAGCATTTT
CASAFSRGGNQPQHF
>NA|TRBD1|TRBJ1-6|TRBV5-1
TGCGCCAGCAGCTTGGGGCAGGGGGCCTTATTCCTCCACTTT
CASSLGQGALFLHF
>NA|TRBD1|TRBJ1-5|TRBV19
TGTGCCAGTAGTAGCGGGACAGGGGATGGTCAGCCCCAGCATTTT
CASSSGTGDGQPQHF
>few|NA|TRBJ2-3|TRBV29-1
TGCAGCGTTGAAGGAGGGAGCACCGATACGCAGTATTTT
CSVEGGSTDTQYF
>NA|TRBD1|TRBJ1-6|TRBV10-1
TGCGCCAGCAGTGGCCTCGGGACAGGAGAAAATTCACCCCTCCACTTT
CASSGLGTGENSPLHF
>NA|TRBD1|TRBJ1-2|TRBV2
TGTGCCAGCAGGCCCGGACAGGGCGACTATGGCTACACCTTC
CASRPGQGDYGYTF
>NA|NA|TRBJ1-3|TRBV29-1
TGCAGCGTCAGCTCTGGAAACACCATATATTTT
CSVSSGNTIYF
>few|NA|TRBJ1-5|TRBV5-5
TGTGCCAGCAGCCTCCAAAGACAGAGCAATCAGCCCCAGCATTTT
CASSLQRQSNQPQHF
>NA|TRBD2|TRBJ2-1|TRBV4-3
TGCGCCAGCAGCCAAGTTATGGGAACTAGCGGGGGGTTTTCCTCCTACAATGAGCAGTTCTTC
CASSQVMGTSGGFSSYNEQFF
>NA|TRBD1|TRBJ1-2|TRBV30
TGTGCCTGGAGTTTGACAGGGGGCCGATACTACTATGGCTACACCTTC
CAWSLTGGRYYYGYTF
>NA|NA|TRBJ1-1|TRBV7-2
TGTGCCAGCAGCTTCACGACAGTCACTGAAGCTTTCTTT
CASSFTTVTEAFF
>NA|NA|TRBJ2-7|TRBV20-1
TGCAGTGCTACGACAGGATACGAGCAGTACTTC
CSATTGYEQYF